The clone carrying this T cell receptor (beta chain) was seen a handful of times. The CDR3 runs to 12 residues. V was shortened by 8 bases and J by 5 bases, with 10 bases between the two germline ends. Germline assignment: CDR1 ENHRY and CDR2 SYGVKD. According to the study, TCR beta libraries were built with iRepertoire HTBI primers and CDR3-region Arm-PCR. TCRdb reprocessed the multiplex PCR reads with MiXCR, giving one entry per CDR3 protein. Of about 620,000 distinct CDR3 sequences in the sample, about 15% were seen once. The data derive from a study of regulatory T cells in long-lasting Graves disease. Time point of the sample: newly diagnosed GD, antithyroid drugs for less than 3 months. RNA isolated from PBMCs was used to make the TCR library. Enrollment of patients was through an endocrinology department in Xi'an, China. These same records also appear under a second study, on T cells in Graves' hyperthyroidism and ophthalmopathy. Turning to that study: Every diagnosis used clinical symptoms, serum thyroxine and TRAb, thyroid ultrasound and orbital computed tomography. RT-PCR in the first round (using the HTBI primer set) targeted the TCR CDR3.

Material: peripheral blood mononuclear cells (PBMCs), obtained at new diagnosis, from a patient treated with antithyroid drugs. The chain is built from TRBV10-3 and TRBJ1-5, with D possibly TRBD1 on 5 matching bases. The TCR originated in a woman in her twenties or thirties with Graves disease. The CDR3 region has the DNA TGTGCCATCCAGGGAACGGATCAGCCCCAGCATTTT. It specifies CAIQGTDQPQHF.